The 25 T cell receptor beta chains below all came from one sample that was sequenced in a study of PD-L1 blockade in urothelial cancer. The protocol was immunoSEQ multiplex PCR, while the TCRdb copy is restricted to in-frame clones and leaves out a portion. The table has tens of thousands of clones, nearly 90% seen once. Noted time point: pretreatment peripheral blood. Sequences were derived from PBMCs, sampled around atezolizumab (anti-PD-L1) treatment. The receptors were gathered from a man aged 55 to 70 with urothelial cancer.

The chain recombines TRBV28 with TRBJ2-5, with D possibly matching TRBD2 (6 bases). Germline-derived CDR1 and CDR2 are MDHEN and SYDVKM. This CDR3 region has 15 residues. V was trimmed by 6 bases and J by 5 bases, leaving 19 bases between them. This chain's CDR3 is CASSNPGDFKETQYF. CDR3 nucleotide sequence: TGTGCCAGCAGCAACCCTGGGGACTTTAAGGAGACCCAGTACTTC.

The DNA of the CDR3 is TGTGCCAGCAGTCCAAGACCCGGGACAGGGAACACTGAAGCTTTCTTT. It codes for CASSPRPGTGNTEAFF. V usage is TRBV28 and J usage is TRBJ1-1, with 8 bases identical to TRBD1. V lost 5 bases to trimming and J lost 1 base; unmatched junction nucleotides: 9. The germline gives CDR1 MDHEN, CDR2 SYDVKM. CDR3 size: 16 residues.

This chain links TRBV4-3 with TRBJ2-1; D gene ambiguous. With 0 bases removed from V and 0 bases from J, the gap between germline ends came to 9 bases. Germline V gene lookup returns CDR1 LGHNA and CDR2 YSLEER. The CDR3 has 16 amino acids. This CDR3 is CASSQELPDSYNEQFF. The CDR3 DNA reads TGCGCCAGCAGCCAAGAACTGCCCGACTCCTACAATGAGCAGTTCTTC.

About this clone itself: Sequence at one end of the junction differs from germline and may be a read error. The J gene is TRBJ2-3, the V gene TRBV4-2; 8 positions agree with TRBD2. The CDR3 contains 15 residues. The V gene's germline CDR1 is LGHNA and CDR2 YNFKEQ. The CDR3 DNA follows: TGTGCCAGCAGCCAAGTCGGGGGGGGCACTGATACGCAGTATTTT. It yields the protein CASSQVGGGTDTQYF.

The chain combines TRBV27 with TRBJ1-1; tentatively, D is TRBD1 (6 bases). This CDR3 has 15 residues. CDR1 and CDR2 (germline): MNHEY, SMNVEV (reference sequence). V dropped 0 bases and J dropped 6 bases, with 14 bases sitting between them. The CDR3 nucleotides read TGTGCCAGCAGTTTATCGAGGGGGGGGATCCCTGAAGCTTTCTTT. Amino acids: CASSLSRGGIPEAFF.

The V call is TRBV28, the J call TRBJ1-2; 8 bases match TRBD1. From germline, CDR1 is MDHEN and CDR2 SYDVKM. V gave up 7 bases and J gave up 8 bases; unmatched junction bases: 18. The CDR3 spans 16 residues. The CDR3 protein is CASTWGGQGLVGGYTF. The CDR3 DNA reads TGTGCCAGCACGTGGGGAGGACAGGGATTGGTGGGAGGCTACACCTTC.

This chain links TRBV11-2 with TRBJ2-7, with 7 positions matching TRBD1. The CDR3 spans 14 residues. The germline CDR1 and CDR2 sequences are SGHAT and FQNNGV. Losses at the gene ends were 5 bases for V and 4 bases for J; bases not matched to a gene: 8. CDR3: CASSLGGARYEQYF. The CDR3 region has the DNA TGTGCCAGCAGCCTAGGGGGCGCAAGATACGAGCAGTACTTC.

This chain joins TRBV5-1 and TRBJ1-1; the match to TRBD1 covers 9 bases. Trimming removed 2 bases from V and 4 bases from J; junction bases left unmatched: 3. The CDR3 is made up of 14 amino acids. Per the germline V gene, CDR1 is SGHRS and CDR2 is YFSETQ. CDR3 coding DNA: TGCGCCAGCAGCTTAGACAGGGGGACCACTGAAGCTTTCTTT. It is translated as CASSLDRGTTEAFF. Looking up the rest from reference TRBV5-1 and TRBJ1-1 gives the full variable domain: KAGVTQTPRYLIKTRGQQVTLSCSPISGHRSVSWYQQTPGQGLQFLFEYFSETQRNKGNFPGRFSGRQFSNSRSEMNVSTLELGDSALYLCASSLDRGTTEAFFGQGTRLTVV.

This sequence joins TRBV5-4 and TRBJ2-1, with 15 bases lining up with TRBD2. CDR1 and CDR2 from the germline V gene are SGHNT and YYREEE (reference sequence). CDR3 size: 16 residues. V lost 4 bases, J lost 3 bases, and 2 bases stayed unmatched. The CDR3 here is CASSGLAGGLYNEQFF. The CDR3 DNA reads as TGTGCCAGCAGCGGACTAGCGGGGGGGCTCTACAATGAGCAGTTCTTC.

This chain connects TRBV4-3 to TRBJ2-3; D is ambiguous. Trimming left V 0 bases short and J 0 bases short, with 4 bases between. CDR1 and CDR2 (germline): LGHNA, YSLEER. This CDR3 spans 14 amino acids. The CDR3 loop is CASSQDLSTDTQYF. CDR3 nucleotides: TGCGCCAGCAGCCAAGACCTGAGCACAGATACGCAGTATTTT.

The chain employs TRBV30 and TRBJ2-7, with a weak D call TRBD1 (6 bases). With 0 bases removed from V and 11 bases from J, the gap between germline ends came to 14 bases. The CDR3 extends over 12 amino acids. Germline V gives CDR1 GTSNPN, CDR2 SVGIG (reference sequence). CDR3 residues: CAWSVILGAEYF. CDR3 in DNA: TGTGCCTGGAGTGTAATCCTGGGGGCTGAGTACTTC.

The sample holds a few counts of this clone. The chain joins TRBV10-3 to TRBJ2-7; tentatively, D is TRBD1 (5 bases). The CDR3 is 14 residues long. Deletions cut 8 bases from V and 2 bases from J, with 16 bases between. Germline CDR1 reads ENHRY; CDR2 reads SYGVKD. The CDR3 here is CAIGKPTGAYEQYF. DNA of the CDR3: TGTGCCATCGGGAAACCCACAGGTGCCTACGAGCAGTACTTC.

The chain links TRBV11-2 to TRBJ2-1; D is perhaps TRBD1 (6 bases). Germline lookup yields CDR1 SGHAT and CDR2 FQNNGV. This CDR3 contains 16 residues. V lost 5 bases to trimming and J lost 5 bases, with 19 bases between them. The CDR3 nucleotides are TGTGCCAGCAGCCCACCTCCGACAGGCAATGACAATGAGCAGTTCTTC. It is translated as CASSPPPTGNDNEQFF. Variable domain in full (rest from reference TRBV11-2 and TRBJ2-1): EAGVAQSPRYKIIEKRQSVAFWCNPISGHATLYWYQQILGQGPKLLIQFQNNGVVDDSQLPKDRFSAERLKGVDSTLKIQPAKLEDSAVYLCASSPPPTGNDNEQFFGPGTRLTVL.

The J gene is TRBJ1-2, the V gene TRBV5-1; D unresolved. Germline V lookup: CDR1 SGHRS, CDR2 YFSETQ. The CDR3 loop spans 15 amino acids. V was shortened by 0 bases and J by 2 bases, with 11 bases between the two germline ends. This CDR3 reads CASSLVGDGNYGYTF. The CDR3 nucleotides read TGCGCCAGCAGCTTGGTGGGTGACGGGAACTATGGCTACACCTTC.

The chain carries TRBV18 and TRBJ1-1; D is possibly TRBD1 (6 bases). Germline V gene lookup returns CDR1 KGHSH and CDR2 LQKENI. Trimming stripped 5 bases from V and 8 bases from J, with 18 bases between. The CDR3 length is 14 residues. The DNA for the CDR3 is TGTGCCAGCTCAAACAGGGCGGACGTAGTAGAAGCTTTCTTT. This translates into CASSNRADVVEAFF.

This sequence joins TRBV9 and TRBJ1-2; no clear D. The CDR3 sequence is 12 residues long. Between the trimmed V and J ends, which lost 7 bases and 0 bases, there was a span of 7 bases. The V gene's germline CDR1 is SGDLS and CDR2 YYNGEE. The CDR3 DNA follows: TGTGCCAGCTCCACAGCTAACTATGGCTACACCTTC. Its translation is CASSTANYGYTF.

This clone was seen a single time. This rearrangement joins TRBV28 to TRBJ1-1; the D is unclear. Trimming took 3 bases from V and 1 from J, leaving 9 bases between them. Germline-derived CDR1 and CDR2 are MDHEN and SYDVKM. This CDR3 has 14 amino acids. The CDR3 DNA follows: TGTGCCAGCAGTTTCTTACAGCCGAACACTGAAGCTTTCTTT. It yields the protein CASSFLQPNTEAFF.

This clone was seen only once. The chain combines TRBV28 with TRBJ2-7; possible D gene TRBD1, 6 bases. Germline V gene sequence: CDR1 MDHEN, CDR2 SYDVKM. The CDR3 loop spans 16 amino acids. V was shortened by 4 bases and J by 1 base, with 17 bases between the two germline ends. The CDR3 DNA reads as TGTGCCAGCAGTTCGACAGGTGAGAGGGTTTCCTACGAGCAGTACTTC. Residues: CASSSTGERVSYEQYF.

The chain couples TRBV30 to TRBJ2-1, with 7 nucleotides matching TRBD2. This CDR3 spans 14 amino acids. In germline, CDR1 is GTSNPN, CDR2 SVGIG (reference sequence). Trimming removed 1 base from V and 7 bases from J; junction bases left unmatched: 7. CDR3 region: CAWSAGTTVNEQFF. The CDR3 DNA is TGTGCCTGGAGTGCCGGGACTACCGTGAATGAGCAGTTCTTC.

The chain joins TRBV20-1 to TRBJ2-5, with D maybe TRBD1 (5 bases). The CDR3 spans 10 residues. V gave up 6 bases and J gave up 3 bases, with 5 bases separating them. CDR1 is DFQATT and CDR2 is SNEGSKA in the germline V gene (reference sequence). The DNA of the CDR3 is TGCAGTGCCAGGGAAGAGACCCAGTACTTC. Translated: CSAREETQYF.

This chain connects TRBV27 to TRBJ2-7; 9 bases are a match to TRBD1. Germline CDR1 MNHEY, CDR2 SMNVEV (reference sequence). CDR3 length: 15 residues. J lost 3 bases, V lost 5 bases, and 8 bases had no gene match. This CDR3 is CASSPLRDRVYEQYF. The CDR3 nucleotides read TGTGCCAGCAGTCCCCTTAGGGACAGGGTCTACGAGCAGTACTTC.

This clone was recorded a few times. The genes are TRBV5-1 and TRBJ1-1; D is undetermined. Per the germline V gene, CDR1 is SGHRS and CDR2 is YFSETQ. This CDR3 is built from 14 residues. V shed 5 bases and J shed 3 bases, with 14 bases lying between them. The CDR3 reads CASRVHRPDTEAFF. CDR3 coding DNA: TGCGCCAGCAGGGTGCACAGACCTGACACTGAAGCTTTCTTT.

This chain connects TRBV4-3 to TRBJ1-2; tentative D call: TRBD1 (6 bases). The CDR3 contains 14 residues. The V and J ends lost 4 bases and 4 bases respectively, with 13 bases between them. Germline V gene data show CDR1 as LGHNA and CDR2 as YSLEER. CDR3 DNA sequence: TGCGCCAGCAGCCCGCAGGGGCTGGTCTATGGCTACACCTTC. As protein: CASSPQGLVYGYTF.

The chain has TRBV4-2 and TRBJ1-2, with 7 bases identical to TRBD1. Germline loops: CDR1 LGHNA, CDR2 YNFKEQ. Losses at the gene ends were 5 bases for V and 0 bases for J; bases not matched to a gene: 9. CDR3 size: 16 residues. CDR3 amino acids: CASSLRTGSANYGYTF. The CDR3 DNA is TGTGCCAGCAGCTTGCGGACAGGCAGCGCTAACTATGGCTACACCTTC.

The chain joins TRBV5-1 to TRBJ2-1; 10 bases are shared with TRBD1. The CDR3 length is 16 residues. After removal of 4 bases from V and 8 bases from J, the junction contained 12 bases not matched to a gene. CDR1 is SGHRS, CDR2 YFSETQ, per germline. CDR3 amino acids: CASSLLGQGTTYEQFF. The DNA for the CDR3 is TGCGCCAGCAGCCTACTGGGACAGGGGACTACATATGAGCAGTTCTTC.